This T cell receptor (beta chain) was captured by sequencing in a study of Ad26.COV2.S vaccination and SARS-CoV-2 variants. Measured with immunoSEQ multiplex PCR; TCRdb has only the in-frame clones, and not every one. The table has some 640,000 clones, 89% seen once. As to treatment: about 20 received Ad26.COV2.S at low or high dose, single or two shots; 5 received placebo; per-sample allocation not given. Collection of samples fell on day 63 after the first vaccine or placebo injection. The TCR comes from a person aged 18-60 years who received the Ad26.COV2.S COVID-19 vaccine or a placebo. The specimen was peripheral blood, collected in a trial of Ad26.COV2.S vaccine versus placebo.

CDR3 DNA: TGTGCCAGTAGTACGCGGCAGGCCGCGAACACCGGGGAGCTGTTTTTT. As protein: CASSTRQAANTGELFF. This chain uses TRBV19 with TRBJ2-2; unclear D gene. The CDR3 sequence is 16 residues long. Germline CDR1 is LNHDA and CDR2 is SQIVND (reference sequence). V lost 4 bases, J lost 0 bases, and 12 bases lay in between.